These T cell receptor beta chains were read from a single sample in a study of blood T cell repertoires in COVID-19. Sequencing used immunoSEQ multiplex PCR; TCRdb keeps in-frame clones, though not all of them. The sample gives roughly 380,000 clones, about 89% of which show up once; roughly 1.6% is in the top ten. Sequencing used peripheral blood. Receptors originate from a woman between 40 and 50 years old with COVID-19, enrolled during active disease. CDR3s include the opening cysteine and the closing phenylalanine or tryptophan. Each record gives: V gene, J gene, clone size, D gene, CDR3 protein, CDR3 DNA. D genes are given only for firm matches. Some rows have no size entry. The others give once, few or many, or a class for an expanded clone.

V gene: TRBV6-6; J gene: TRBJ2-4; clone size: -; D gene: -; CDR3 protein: CASRTNGGLTKNIQYF; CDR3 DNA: TGTGCCAGCAGAACAAACGGGGGGCTGACCAAAAACATTCAGTACTTC
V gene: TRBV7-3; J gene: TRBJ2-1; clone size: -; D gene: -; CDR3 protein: CASSLNPLQVANEQFF; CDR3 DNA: TGTGCCAGCAGCTTAAATCCCCTCCAGGTCGCGAATGAGCAGTTCTTC
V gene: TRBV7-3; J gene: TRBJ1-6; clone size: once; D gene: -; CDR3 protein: CASSLEPRNSPLHF; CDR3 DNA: TGTGCCAGCAGCTTAGAGCCACGGAATTCACCCCTCCACTTT
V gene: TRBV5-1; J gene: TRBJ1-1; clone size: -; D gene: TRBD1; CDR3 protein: CASSSLIGGEGLAFF; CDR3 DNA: TGCGCCAGCAGCTCGCTGATAGGGGGCGAAGGGTTAGCTTTCTTT
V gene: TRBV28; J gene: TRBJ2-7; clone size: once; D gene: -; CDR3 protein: CASSVLSGGRAYEQYF; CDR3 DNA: TGTGCCAGCAGTGTCCTCTCCGGGGGAAGGGCCTACGAGCAGTACTTC
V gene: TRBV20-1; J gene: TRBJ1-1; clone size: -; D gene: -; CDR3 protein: CSASPGNTEAFF; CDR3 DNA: TGCAGTGCTAGTCCGGGGAACACTGAAGCTTTCTTT
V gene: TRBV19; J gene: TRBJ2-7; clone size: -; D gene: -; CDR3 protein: CASSIEQPYEQYF; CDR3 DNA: TGTGCCAGTAGTATCGAACAGCCCTACGAGCAGTACTTC
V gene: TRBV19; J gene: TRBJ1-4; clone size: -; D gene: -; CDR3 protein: CASSISGYEKLFF; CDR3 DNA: TGTGCCAGTAGTATTTCAGGGTACGAAAAACTGTTTTTT
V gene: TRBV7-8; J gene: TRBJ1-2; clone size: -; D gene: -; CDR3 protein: CASSPYISRGINYGYTF; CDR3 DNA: TGTGCCAGCAGCCCATACATCAGTCGAGGCATAAACTATGGCTACACCTTC
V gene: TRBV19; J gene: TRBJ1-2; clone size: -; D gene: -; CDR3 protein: CASSGLSGGGYTF; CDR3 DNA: TGTGCCAGTAGCGGACTGTCTGGAGGGGGCTACACCTTC
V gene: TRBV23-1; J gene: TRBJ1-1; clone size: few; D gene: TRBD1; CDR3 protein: CASSQSSTGDMNTEAFF; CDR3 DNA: TGCGCCAGCAGTCAATCGTCGACAGGGGACATGAACACTGAAGCTTTCTTT
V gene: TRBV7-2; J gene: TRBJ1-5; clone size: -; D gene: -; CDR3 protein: CASSLGAVNNQPQHF; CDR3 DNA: TGTGCCAGCAGCTTAGGGGCTGTAAACAATCAGCCCCAGCATTTT
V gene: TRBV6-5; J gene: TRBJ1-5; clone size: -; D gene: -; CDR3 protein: CASSTQGHWQPQHF; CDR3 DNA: TGTGCCAGCAGCACACAGGGACACTGGCAGCCCCAGCATTTT
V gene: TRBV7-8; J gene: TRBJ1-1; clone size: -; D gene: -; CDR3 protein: CASSRRQNTEAFF; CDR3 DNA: TGTGCCAGCAGCCGGAGACAGAACACTGAAGCTTTCTTT
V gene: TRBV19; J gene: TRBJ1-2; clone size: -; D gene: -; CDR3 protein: CASSLQGSRNYGYTF; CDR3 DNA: TGTGCCAGTAGCCTTCAGGGGAGCCGCAACTATGGCTACACCTTC
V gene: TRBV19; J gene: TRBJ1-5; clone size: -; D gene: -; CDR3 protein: CASSFEGEGYNQPQHF; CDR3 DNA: TGTGCCAGTAGTTTCGAGGGGGAGGGTTACAATCAGCCCCAGCATTTT
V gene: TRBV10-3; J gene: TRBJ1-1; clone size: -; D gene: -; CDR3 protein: CAIRATAGRPEAFF; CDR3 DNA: TGTGCCATCAGGGCAACGGCAGGCCGCCCTGAAGCTTTCTTT
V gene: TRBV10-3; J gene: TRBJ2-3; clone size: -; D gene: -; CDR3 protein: CAISEYGSGTDTQYF; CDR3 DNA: TGTGCCATCAGTGAGTACGGGAGTGGCACAGATACGCAGTATTTT
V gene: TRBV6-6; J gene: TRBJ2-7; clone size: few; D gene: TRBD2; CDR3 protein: CASSNPGLGVYEQYF; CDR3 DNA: TGTGCCAGCTCAAACCCGGGACTAGGGGTCTACGAGCAGTACTTC
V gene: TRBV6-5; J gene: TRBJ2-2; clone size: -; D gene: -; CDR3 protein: CASRPTSGTGELFF; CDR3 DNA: TGTGCCAGCAGACCCACTAGTGGCACCGGGGAGCTGTTTTTT
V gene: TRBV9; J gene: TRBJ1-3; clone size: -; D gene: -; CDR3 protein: CASSVDEPSSGNTIYF; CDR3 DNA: TGTGCCAGCAGCGTAGACGAACCGAGCTCTGGAAACACCATATATTTT
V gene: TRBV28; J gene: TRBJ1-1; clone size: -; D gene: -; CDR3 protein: CASSGIGSAEAFF; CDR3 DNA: TGTGCCAGCAGTGGGATCGGTAGCGCTGAAGCTTTCTTT
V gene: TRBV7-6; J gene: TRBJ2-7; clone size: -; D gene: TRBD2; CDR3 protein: CASSLGAGGPTYEQYF; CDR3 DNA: TGTGCCAGCAGCTTAGGGGCGGGAGGGCCCACCTACGAGCAGTACTTC
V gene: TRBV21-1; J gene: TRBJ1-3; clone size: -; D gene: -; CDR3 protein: CASILVGQAGNTIYF; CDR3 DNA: TGTGCCAGCATACTAGTAGGACAGGCGGGAAACACCATATATTTT
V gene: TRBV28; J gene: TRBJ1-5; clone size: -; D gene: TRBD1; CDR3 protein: CASSLPPGTAFSNQPQHF; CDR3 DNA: TGTGCCAGCAGTTTACCCCCCGGGACAGCGTTTAGCAATCAGCCCCAGCATTTT
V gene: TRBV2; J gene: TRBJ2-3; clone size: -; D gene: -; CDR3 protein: CASSERVFDTQYF; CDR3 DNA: TGTGCCAGCAGTGAGAGGGTTTTTGATACGCAGTATTTT
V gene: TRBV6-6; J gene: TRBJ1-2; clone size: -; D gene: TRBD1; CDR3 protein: CASSETSTGKDGYTF; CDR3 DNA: TGTGCCAGCAGCGAGACCTCGACAGGGAAGGATGGCTACACCTTC
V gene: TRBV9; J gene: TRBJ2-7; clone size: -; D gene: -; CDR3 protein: CASSVGGSAYEQYF; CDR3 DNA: TGTGCCAGCAGCGTAGGAGGATCGGCCTACGAGCAGTACTTC
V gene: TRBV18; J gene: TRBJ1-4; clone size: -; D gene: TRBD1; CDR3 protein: CASSPSQGRINEKLFF; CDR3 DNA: TGTGCCAGCTCACCTTCACAGGGGCGGATTAATGAAAAACTGTTTTTT
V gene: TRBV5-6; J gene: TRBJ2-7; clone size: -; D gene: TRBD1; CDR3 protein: CASSLRQGVYEQYF; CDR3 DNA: TGTGCCAGCAGCTTGAGACAGGGGGTCTACGAGCAGTACTTC
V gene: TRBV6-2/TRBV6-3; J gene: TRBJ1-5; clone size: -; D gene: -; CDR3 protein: CASSVSNQPQHF; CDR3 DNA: TGTGCCAGCAGTGTCAGTAATCAGCCCCAGCATTTT
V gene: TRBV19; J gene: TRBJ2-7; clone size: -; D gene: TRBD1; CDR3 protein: CASSPSYSNLGGVYEQYF; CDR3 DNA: TGTGCCAGTAGTCCATCTTATTCGAACTTAGGGGGCGTCTACGAGCAGTACTTC
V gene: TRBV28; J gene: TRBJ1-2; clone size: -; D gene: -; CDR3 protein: CATCDSYGYTF; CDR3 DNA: TGTGCCACATGCGACAGCTATGGCTACACCTTC
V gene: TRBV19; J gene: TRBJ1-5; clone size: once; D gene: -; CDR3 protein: CARCVWRGTMNSNQPQHF; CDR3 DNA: TGTGCCAGGTGCGTCTGGAGGGGCACTATGAATAGCAATCAGCCCCAGCATTTT
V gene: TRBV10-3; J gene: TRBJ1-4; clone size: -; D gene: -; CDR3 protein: CAISESEPKEKLFF; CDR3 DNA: TGTGCCATCAGTGAGTCAGAGCCAAAGGAAAAACTGTTTTTT
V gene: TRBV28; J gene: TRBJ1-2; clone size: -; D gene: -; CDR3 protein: CASSIQSNYGYTF; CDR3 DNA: TGTGCCAGCAGTATACAGTCAAACTATGGCTACACCTTC
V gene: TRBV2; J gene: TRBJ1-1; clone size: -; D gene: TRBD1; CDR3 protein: CASSITRDRETEAFF; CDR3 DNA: TGTGCCAGCAGTATCACCCGGGACAGGGAAACTGAAGCTTTCTTT
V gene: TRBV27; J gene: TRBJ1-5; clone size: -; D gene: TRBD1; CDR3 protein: CASREGTGRGDQPQHF; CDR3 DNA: TGTGCCAGCAGGGAAGGGACAGGGAGAGGGGATCAGCCCCAGCATTTT
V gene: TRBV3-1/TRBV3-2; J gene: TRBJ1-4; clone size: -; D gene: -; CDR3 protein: CASSQDAGGEKLFF; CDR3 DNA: TGTGCCAGCAGCCAAGACGCAGGTGGTGAAAAACTGTTTTTT
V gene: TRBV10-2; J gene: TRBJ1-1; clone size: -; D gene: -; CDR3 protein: CASRGFQGGGNTEAFF; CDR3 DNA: TGCGCCAGCAGGGGATTTCAAGGCGGGGGGAACACTGAAGCTTTCTTT
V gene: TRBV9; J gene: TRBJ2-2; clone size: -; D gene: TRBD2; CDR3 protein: CASSPSLAGRNTGELFF; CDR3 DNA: TGTGCCAGCTCCCCATCGCTAGCGGGGAGAAACACCGGGGAGCTGTTTTTT
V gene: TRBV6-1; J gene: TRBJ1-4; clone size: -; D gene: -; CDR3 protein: CASTEREKLFF; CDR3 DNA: TGTGCCAGCACTGAACGTGAAAAACTGTTTTTT
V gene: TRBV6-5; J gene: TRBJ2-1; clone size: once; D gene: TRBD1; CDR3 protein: CASSYFTGAAEQFF; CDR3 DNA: TGTGCCAGCAGTTACTTTACAGGGGCGGCTGAGCAGTTCTTC
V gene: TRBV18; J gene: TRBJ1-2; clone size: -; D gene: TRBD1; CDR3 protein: CASSPILGQDYGYTF; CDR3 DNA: TGTGCCAGCTCACCAATTTTGGGACAGGACTATGGCTACACCTTC
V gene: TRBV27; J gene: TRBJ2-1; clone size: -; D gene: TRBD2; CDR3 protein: CASSSLRLADYNEQFF; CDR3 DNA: TGTGCCAGCAGTTCCCTACGACTAGCGGACTACAATGAGCAGTTCTTC
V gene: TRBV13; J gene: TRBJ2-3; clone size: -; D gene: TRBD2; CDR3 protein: CASSLLIGGWQYF; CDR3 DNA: TGTGCCAGCAGCTTATTGATCGGGGGGTGGCAGTATTTT
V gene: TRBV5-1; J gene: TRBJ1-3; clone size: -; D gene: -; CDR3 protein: CASSLRGGNTIYF; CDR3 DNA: TGCGCCAGCAGCTTGCGGGGTGGAAACACCATATATTTT
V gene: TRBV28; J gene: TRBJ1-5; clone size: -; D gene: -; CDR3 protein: CASSLGHSNQPQHF; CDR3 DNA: TGTGCCAGCAGTTTAGGGCATAGCAATCAGCCCCAGCATTTT
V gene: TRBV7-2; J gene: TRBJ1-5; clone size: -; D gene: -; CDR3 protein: CASSLAQYNQPQHF; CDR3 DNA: TGTGCCAGCAGCTTAGCACAGTACAATCAGCCCCAGCATTTT
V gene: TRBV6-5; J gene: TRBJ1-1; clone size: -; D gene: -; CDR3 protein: CASSYSANTEAFF; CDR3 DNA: TGTGCCAGCAGTTACTCGGCCAACACTGAAGCTTTCTTT
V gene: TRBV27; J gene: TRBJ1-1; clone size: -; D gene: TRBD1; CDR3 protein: CASRNPIGTGGTMNTEAFF; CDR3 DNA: TGTGCCAGCAGAAACCCCATAGGGACAGGCGGCACCATGAACACTGAAGCTTTCTTT
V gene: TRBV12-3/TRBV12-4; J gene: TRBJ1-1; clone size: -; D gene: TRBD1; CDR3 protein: CASSRQGITEAFF; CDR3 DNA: TGTGCCAGCAGCAGACAGGGGATCACTGAAGCTTTCTTT
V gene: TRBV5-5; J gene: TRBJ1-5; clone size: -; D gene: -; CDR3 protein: CASSLAGSLGNQPQHF; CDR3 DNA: TGTGCCAGCAGCTTGGCCGGGTCTTTGGGCAATCAGCCCCAGCATTTT
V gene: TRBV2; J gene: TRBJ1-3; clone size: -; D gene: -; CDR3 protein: CASSVEGSSGNTIYF; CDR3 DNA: TGTGCCAGCAGTGTTGAGGGTTCCTCTGGAAACACCATATATTTT
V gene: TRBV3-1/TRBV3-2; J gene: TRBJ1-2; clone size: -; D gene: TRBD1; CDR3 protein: CASSLRDRAGYGYTF; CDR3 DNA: TGTGCCAGCAGCCTTCGGGACAGGGCGGGCTATGGCTACACCTTC